The 9 T cell receptor beta chains below come from one sample, sequenced in a study of blood T cell repertoires in COVID-19. Sequenced by immunoSEQ multiplex PCR; TCRdb stores in-frame clones only, minus some. This sample carries about 130,000 clones, 88% of them seen once, and the ten largest clones take under 13%. Sequenced input: peripheral blood. These receptor sequences come from a man in his forties or fifties with acute or convalescent COVID-19.

The V gene is TRBV15, the J gene TRBJ1-2, with D hard to call. V was clipped by 0 bases and J by 7 bases, with 6 bases between them. The CDR3 contains 12 residues. Germline V gene sequence: CDR1 LNHNV, CDR2 YYDKDF (reference sequence). As DNA, the CDR3 is TGTGCCACCAGCAGAGATCTTAGTGGCTACACCTTC. Residues: CATSRDLSGYTF.

V usage is TRBV2 and J usage is TRBJ1-1; D may be TRBD1 (6 bases). This CDR3 contains 13 residues. Germline V gene lookup returns CDR1 SNHLY and CDR2 FYNNEI. Trimming stripped 10 bases from V and 6 bases from J, with 18 bases between. CDR3 in amino acids: CATTGYRTAEAFF. DNA of the CDR3: TGTGCCACCACAGGGTACCGAACTGCTGAAGCTTTCTTT. Complete variable domain (other parts from reference TRBV2 and TRBJ1-1): EPEVTQTPSHQVTQMGQEVILRCVPISNHLYFYWYRQILGQKVEFLVSFYNNEISEKSEIFDDQFSVERPDGSNFTLKIRSTKLEDSAMYFCATTGYRTAEAFFGQGTRLTVV.

The genes are TRBV11-2 and TRBJ1-3; the D gene is possibly TRBD1 (6 bases). The CDR3 sequence is 15 residues long. V was shortened by 2 bases and J by 4 bases, with 12 bases between the two germline ends. Per the germline V gene, CDR1 is SGHAT and CDR2 is FQNNGV. DNA for the CDR3: TGTGCCAGCAGCTTACCAGGGGCGCAGGGAAACACCATATATTTT. Its protein product is CASSLPGAQGNTIYF.

V usage is TRBV27 and J usage is TRBJ2-7, with D possibly matching TRBD1 (5 bases). V was shortened by 6 bases and J by 3 bases, with 15 bases between the two germline ends. This CDR3 has 14 amino acids. Germline-derived CDR1 and CDR2 are MNHEY and SMNVEV (reference sequence). CDR3 in DNA: TGTGCCAGCAGACCACAGACAGTGAACTACGAGCAGTACTTC. This sequence encodes CASRPQTVNYEQYF.

This clone has more than one count but fewer than ten. V gene TRBV2 combines with J gene TRBJ1-2; weak D call: TRBD1 (5 bases). CDR1 SNHLY and CDR2 FYNNEI come from the germline V gene. The V end was cut by 4 bases, the J end by 8 bases, with 14 bases between. CDR3 length equals 13 residues. The CDR3 DNA sequence: TGTGCCAGCAGTGTGGAGGGCAGGGAGGGCTACACCTTC. Amino acid sequence: CASSVEGREGYTF.

This clone showed up just once. The chain uses TRBV10-1 and TRBJ2-1; TRBD2 aligns across 13 bases. The CDR3 spans 15 residues. Germline V CDR1 and CDR2: WNHNN, SYGVQD (reference sequence). J lost 7 bases, V lost 4 bases, and 4 bases had no gene match. The CDR3 region has the DNA TGCGCCAGCAGTGCGACTAGCGGGAGGCTAAATGAGCAGTTCTTC. Its translation: CASSATSGRLNEQFF.

This chain joins TRBV29-1 and TRBJ2-1; D gene uncertain. Germline assignment: CDR1 SQVTM and CDR2 ANQGSEA. The length of the CDR3 is 14 residues. Trimming stripped 4 bases from V and 0 bases from J, with 10 bases between. DNA for the CDR3: TGCAGCGTTGTGGCGCGGAGCTCCTACAATGAGCAGTTCTTC. The encoded protein is CSVVARSSYNEQFF.

V gene TRBV28 combines with J gene TRBJ2-7, with D unclear. The V gene's germline CDR1 is MDHEN and CDR2 SYDVKM. CDR3 size: 11 residues. V shed 5 bases and J shed 5 bases, with 7 bases lying between them. The CDR3 bases are TGTGCCAGCAGTCTAGGCAACGAGCAGTACTTC. It encodes CASSLGNEQYF.

The chain combines TRBV7-8 with TRBJ1-2, with 7 bases fitting TRBD1. CDR3 length equals 13 residues. Per the germline V gene, CDR1 is SGHVS and CDR2 is FQNEAQ. J lost 7 bases, V lost 1 base, and 3 bases had no gene match. The CDR3 DNA reads TGTGCCAGCAGCTTAGGACAGGGCGGTGGCTACACCTTC. It translates to CASSLGQGGGYTF.